The source of this TCR beta chain is a study of response to subunit inactivated influenza vaccine. A word on this clonotype: The antigen remains unidentified.

This CDR3 comprises 13 residues. V lost 0 bases to trimming and J lost 7 bases, with 7 bases between them. Per germline, CDR1 DFQATT and CDR2 SNEGSKA (reference sequence). Notes on the study in general: A suggestion made by the authors is that each seasonal influenza vaccination recruits few new T cells.

Each CDR3 protein gets one entry after TCRdb re-called the RT-PCR reads with MiXCR. The repertoire includes about 520,000 distinct CDR3 sequences, about 10% of them detected once, and less than 15% sits in the top ten. This receptor was obtained from a man over 45 who received an inactivated influenza vaccine. This specimen consisted of PBMCs from blood, obtained 40 to 50 days after vaccination. This chain uses TRBV20-1 with TRBJ1-6; D not resolved. For the CDR3, the DNA is TGCAGTGCTAGAGAGGGCAGAAATTCACCCCTCCACTTT. It translates to CSAREGRNSPLHF.